The source of this T cell receptor beta chain is a study of T cells in Graves' hyperthyroidism and ophthalmopathy. General study results and limits: The majority of expanded thyroid clonotypes above 0.001 also appeared in blood. Stable hyperthyroidism was told apart from ophthalmopathy by a model built on 13 V-J features.

J gave up 5 bases and V 5 bases, and 7 bases lay outside the gene matches. There are 15 residues in the CDR3. RNA transcripts gave rise to amplified TCR beta CDR3 regions. HTBI primers drove first-round RT-PCR of the TCR CDR3. TCRdb reanalysed the multiplex PCR reads using MiXCR and keeps one entry per CDR3 protein. The sample carries 400,000 or so distinct CDR3 sequences, roughly 14% recorded once. Points on this clonotype: Antigen specificity is unknown.

Material: blood. The chain recombines TRBV12-3 or TRBV12-4 with TRBJ2-5, with 11 bases fitting TRBD2. The sequence was collected from a woman under 40 with Graves' ophthalmopathy. In DNA, the CDR3 is TGTGCCAGCAGTCTTAGCGGGGGGGCCGGGGAGACCCAGTACTTC. Encoded protein: CASSLSGGAGETQYF.